The source of this TCR beta chain is a study of T cells in Graves' hyperthyroidism and ophthalmopathy. RNA transcripts yielded amplified TCR beta CDR3 regions. HTBI primers were used for first-round RT-PCR of the TCR CDR3. TCRdb used MiXCR to reprocess the multiplex PCR reads, holding one entry per CDR3 protein. This table holds about 480,000 distinct CDR3 sequences, roughly 25% found once. The study included ophthalmopathy patients with Clinical Activity Score at least 3, NOSPECS grade at least 4 and duration under 3 months. The PBMCs studied were ones that came from 10 ml fresh peripheral blood. Germline V gene data show CDR1 as SNHLY and CDR2 as FYNNEI. The CDR3 extends over 15 amino acids. Trimming cost V 6 bases and J 1 base; bases outside gene matches: 5. There are many counts of this clonotype.

The sequencing sample was made of blood. The TCR was taken from a woman aged 30 to 39 with Graves' ophthalmopathy. This chain connects TRBV2 to TRBJ2-2, with 7 bases matching TRBD2. CDR3 amino acids: CASRGDYLNTGELFF. CDR3 sequence (DNA): TGTGCCAGCAGGGGGGACTATCTGAACACCGGGGAGCTGTTTTTT.